This TCR beta chain was identified during a study of blood T cell repertoires in COVID-19 (dated by TCRdb to 2020 to 2022). With regard to the full study: Collaborator samples came from the United States, Italy and Spain and covered acute and convalescent phases of COVID-19. The prospective study material was composed of cDNA or gDNA derived from T cells, B-cell-depleted T cells, or PBMCs. Deeply sampled blood TCRbeta repertoires from subjects exposed to, actively infected with, or recovered from COVID-19 were included in the dataset. The repertoires were released in a freely available public database intended as a resource for research on the immune response to SARS-CoV-2. The samples were drawn from two sources: the first 160 participants of the ongoing ImmuneRACE study, and 1,200 or so subjects contributed by 6 global collaborators. A de-identified subject ID, COVID-19 status, age in years and sex were almost always included in the sample metadata. Where available, HLA class I and class II types were taken from metadata supplied by the sample provider and were not determined by assay-based typing. Overall results and qualifications from the work: The amount of clinical and demographic metadata varied by source and participant and was provided uncurated.

The CDR3 runs 14 residues from the cysteine to the phenylalanine. Only CDR3 DNA remains: 42 bases, in frame from the first base. Trimming takes 2 bases off V and 4 bases off J; junction bases not matched to a gene: 4. The germline V gene provides CDR1 MNHNS and CDR2 SASEGT. Of note for this clone: Its antigen is not yet known. Base quality data are lacking; no much larger clone is found one base away.

TCRbeta CDR3 regions were amplified from genomic DNA by means of the immunoSEQ Assay, a bias-controlled multiplex PCR. The published analysis was carried out like this. Within the assay, amplification of reference gene primers was used to estimate how many nucleated cells each sample contained. Sequence reads were collapsed and filtered to measure the absolute abundance of every unique TCRbeta CDR3 rearrangement. For each sample, productive Simpson clonality was calculated as the square root of Simpson's diversity index across productive rearrangements. What TCRdb holds here is the immuneACCESS table cut down to in-frame rearrangements. Part of the clones is not present; checked against another copy, under half of the missing clones reflect an unresolved V gene, and the others are unexplained. From that table come the V and J calls and clone size; the DNA was used to work out D and trimming. The sample has some 100,000 clones on record, approximately 91% of them singletons. The ten most abundant clones make up 3% to 4% of the sample.

Collaborating institutions collected whole blood in K2EDTA tubes following their own protocols. For TCRbeta analysis, collaborators shipped samples as frozen whole blood, isolated PBMCs, or DNA extracted from either of those sample types. The rearrangement combines TRBV6-1 with TRBJ1-1; TRBD1 aligns with 7 central bases. The TCR originated in a woman aged 70-85 years with acute or convalescent COVID-19. The sequencing sample was made of peripheral blood. The CDR3: CASSELTGFTEAFF. The DNA is TGTGCCAGCAGTGAATTGACAGGGTTCACTGAAGCTTTCTTT.